This TCR beta chain was captured in a study of T cells in Graves' hyperthyroidism and ophthalmopathy. Ophthalmopathy cases scored 3 or more on the Clinical Activity Score and 4 or more on NOSPECS grade, with duration below 3 months. Approximately 9.3 ml of fresh peripheral blood supplied the PBMCs. Between the trimmed V and J ends, which lost 1 base and 3 bases, there was a span of 12 bases. CDR1 is SGHTA, CDR2 FQGNSA, per germline. This CDR3 comprises 15 residues. TCR beta CDR3 region amplification was performed from RNA transcripts. A first-round RT-PCR of the TCR CDR3 used the HTBI primer set. Using its own MiXCR run on the multiplex PCR reads, TCRdb lists one record per CDR3 protein. The table lists around 290,000 distinct CDR3 sequences, 15% to 20% of them singletons.

The source material was blood. This sequence originates from a woman aged 55-75 years with Graves' ophthalmopathy. The gene calls are TRBV7-2 and TRBJ2-5; a weak D match, TRBD2 (6 bases). The CDR3 DNA sequence: TGTGCCAGCAGCTTAGTATTGACGGGGGAAGAGACCCAGTACTTC. As protein: CASSLVLTGEETQYF.